The source of this T cell receptor (beta chain) is a study of metastatic and nonmetastatic thyroid tumors. Study in general: The authors compared repertoires across blood and tumor or nodule tissue from malignant and benign thyroid patients. Regarding the study as a whole: It was reportedly found that TCR beta diversity was significantly higher in malignant thyroid tumors than in benign nodules, a difference seen in both blood and tumor samples.

The CDR3 numbers 13 amino acids, ends counted. MiXCR was used by TCRdb to re-call the PCR reads. Of tens of thousands of clones listed, approximately 15% are singletons. In regard to this clone: Its antigen is undetermined. No DNA is shown, since the ends of the CDR3 on it are uncertain; the CDR3 is the one TCRdb lists.

All patients were untreated before thyroid surgery. The chain combines TRBV12-3 or TRBV12-4 with TRBJ1-1. Sequenced material: blood. The sequence was collected from a female donor with papillary thyroid cancer or a benign thyroid nodule (not recorded which). Some clones in this sample may be carry-over from other donors' samples. The CDR3 sequence is CASILEGLTEAFF.